The 18 T cell receptor beta chains below come from one sample, sequenced in a study of blood T cell repertoires in COVID-19. The method was immunoSEQ multiplex PCR; TCRdb's version includes in-frame clones alone and lacks a portion of them. The sample contains around 72,000 clones, over 75% of which appear only once. Sequencing input: peripheral blood. These receptors came from a man aged 50-60 years with acute or convalescent COVID-19.

The chain employs TRBV10-3 and TRBJ2-1; the match to TRBD2 covers 8 bases. The V gene's germline CDR1 is ENHRY and CDR2 SYGVKD. This CDR3 comprises 13 residues. V trimming: 5 bases; J trimming: 6 bases; junction bases outside the gene matches: 3. Here the CDR3 DNA reads TGTGCCATCAGTCCGGGACTAGGCAATGAGCAGTTCTTC. Encoded protein: CAISPGLGNEQFF.

CDR3 in amino acids: CASSAGPPEEELFF. The CDR3 nucleotides read TGCGCCAGCAGCGCCGGGCCCCCGGAGGAGGAGCTGTTTTTT. The chain links TRBV5-1 to TRBJ2-2; TRBD2 might be the D (5 bases). V was clipped by 4 bases and J by 10 bases, with 17 bases between them. This CDR3 is 14 amino acids long. Germline V gives CDR1 SGHRS, CDR2 YFSETQ. The full variable domain, in which reference TRBV5-1 and TRBJ2-2 provide the parts outside the CDR3, is KAGVTQTPRYLIKTRGQQVTLSCSPISGHRSVSWYQQTPGQGLQFLFEYFSETQRNKGNFPGRFSGRQFSNSRSEMNVSTLELGDSALYLCASSAGPPEEELFFGEGSRLTVL.

This clone appeared a single time. The gene calls are TRBV19 and TRBJ2-2; TRBD1 is a possible D gene (6 bases). The length of the CDR3 is 14 residues. The V end was cut by 6 bases, the J end by 1 base, with 9 bases between. Germline values: CDR1 LNHDA, CDR2 SQIVND (reference sequence). The CDR3 DNA reads as TGTGCCAGTAGCAAGGGACAGAACACCGGGGAGCTGTTTTTT. Its protein is CASSKGQNTGELFF.

This clone was seen a few times. The V gene is TRBV25-1, the J gene TRBJ2-7; TRBD1 agrees at 10 bases. The ends lost 6 bases at V and 6 bases at J; junction bases unmatched: 14. The CDR3 contains 16 residues. Germline V gene sequence: CDR1 MGHDK, CDR2 SYGVNS. CDR3 DNA: TGTGCCAGCAGGGCAAGCGAGGGACAGGGGACCCTCGAGCAGTACTTC. It translates to CASRASEGQGTLEQYF.

The chain carries TRBV7-2 and TRBJ1-2, with D maybe TRBD1 (5 bases). CDR1 and CDR2 from the germline V gene are SGHTA and FQGNSA. V shed 4 bases and J shed 0 bases, with 6 bases lying between them. CDR3 length: 13 residues. CDR3 residues: CASSSQANYGYTF. CDR3 sequence (DNA): TGTGCCAGCAGCTCACAGGCTAACTATGGCTACACCTTC.

The chain is built from TRBV19 and TRBJ2-7; 11 bases line up with TRBD2. The germline V gene has CDR1 LNHDA and CDR2 SQIVND (reference sequence). CDR3 size: 15 residues. Losses at the gene ends were 4 bases for V and 5 bases for J; bases not matched to a gene: 7. The CDR3 protein is CASSSRLAGTDEQYF. CDR3 nucleotide sequence: TGTGCCAGTAGTAGCCGACTAGCGGGGACTGACGAGCAGTACTTC. The complete variable domain, with remaining parts taken from reference TRBV19 and TRBJ2-7, reads DGGITQSPKYLFRKEGQNVTLSCEQNLNHDAMYWYRQDPGQGLRLIYYSQIVNDFQKGDIAEGYSVSREKKESFPLTVTSAQKNPTAFYLCASSSRLAGTDEQYFGPGTRLTVT.

This clone was counted a single time. The chain's CDR3 is CASSPQDIQSYEQYF. The CDR3 DNA follows: TGTGCCAGCTCACCTCAAGACATTCAGTCGTACGAGCAGTACTTC. This chain connects TRBV18 to TRBJ2-7, with D uncertain. The CDR3 contains 15 residues. The V end was cut by 3 bases, the J end by 4 bases, with 16 bases between. In germline, CDR1 is KGHSH, CDR2 LQKENI.

V usage is TRBV30 and J usage is TRBJ2-3; D possibly corresponds to TRBD2 (7 bases). The CDR3 runs 15 residues. V lost 6 bases, J lost 4 bases, and 20 bases lay in between. The germline CDR1 and CDR2 sequences are GTSNPN and SVGIG (reference sequence). The CDR3 nucleotides read TGTGCCTGTTCCCGGCTGGGGGGGCGGGCAGATACGCAGTATTTT. Protein: CACSRLGGRADTQYF. Looking up the rest from reference TRBV30 and TRBJ2-3 gives the full variable domain: SQTIHQWPATLVQPVGSPLSLECTVEGTSNPNLYWYRQAAGRGLQLLFYSVGIGQISSEVPQNLSASRPQDRQFILSSKKLLLSDSGFYLCACSRLGGRADTQYFGPGTRLTVL.

This chain joins TRBV5-4 and TRBJ1-6; tentatively, D is TRBD1 (6 bases). The CDR3 is 16 residues long. V was shortened by 4 bases and J by 3 bases, with 14 bases between the two germline ends. CDR1 and CDR2 from the germline V gene are SGHNT and YYREEE (reference sequence). The CDR3 coding sequence is TGTGCCAGCAGCCCACAGGGTGAGGGCTATAATTCACCCCTCCACTTT. Translated: CASSPQGEGYNSPLHF.

The chain employs TRBV19 and TRBJ1-1, with D unresolved. The CDR3 extends over 14 amino acids. With 2 bases removed from V and 0 bases from J, the gap between germline ends came to 7 bases. Germline lookup yields CDR1 LNHDA and CDR2 SQIVND (reference sequence). CDR3: CASSINGLNTEAFF. The CDR3 DNA sequence: TGTGCCAGTAGTATAAACGGTTTGAACACTGAAGCTTTCTTT.

This clone was counted once. The chain couples TRBV11-2 to TRBJ1-2; 8 nucleotides line up with TRBD1. The CDR3 covers 14 residues. Germline loops: CDR1 SGHAT, CDR2 FQNNGV. Trimming cost V 0 bases and J 8 bases; bases outside gene matches: 5. The CDR3 here is CASSLDHDRGGYTF. The CDR3 coding sequence is TGTGCCAGCAGCTTAGACCATGACAGGGGAGGCTACACCTTC.

The rearrangement links TRBV24-1 to TRBJ2-3, with D perhaps TRBD2 (6 bases). The germline V gene encodes CDR1 KGHDR and CDR2 SFDVKD. V dropped 4 bases and J dropped 0 bases, with 13 bases sitting between them. CDR3 length: 16 residues. CDR3 residues: CATSDPGGTSTDTQYF. The CDR3, as DNA: TGTGCCACCAGTGACCCTGGCGGGACTAGCACAGATACGCAGTATTTT.

The J gene is TRBJ2-5, the V gene TRBV27; 10 nucleotides line up with TRBD1. V lost 7 bases to trimming and J lost 5 bases; unmatched junction nucleotides: 16. This CDR3 is 17 amino acids long. CDR1 and CDR2 (germline): MNHEY, SMNVEV (reference sequence). CDR3 protein: CASTPGRTGGALETQYF. In DNA, the CDR3 is TGTGCCAGCACCCCCGGGAGGACAGGGGGGGCCCTTGAGACCCAGTACTTC.

The chain uses TRBV10-3 and TRBJ2-6; no firm D call. The V end was cut by 4 bases, the J end by 1 base, with 11 bases between. CDR1 is ENHRY and CDR2 is SYGVKD in the germline V gene. The CDR3 runs 16 residues. The CDR3 here is CAISAETKSGANVLTF. The DNA of the CDR3 is TGTGCCATCAGTGCGGAAACTAAATCTGGGGCCAACGTCCTGACTTTC.

CDR3 nucleotides: TGTGCCAGTGGGGACAGGGGCAATGAGCAGTTCTTC. Translation: CASGDRGNEQFF. The chain joins TRBV19 to TRBJ2-1, with 10 bases aligning to TRBD1. Germline V gene sequence: CDR1 LNHDA, CDR2 SQIVND (reference sequence). The CDR3 spans 12 residues. V shed 8 bases and J 6 bases; nucleotides not matched to a gene: 1.

V gene TRBV28 combines with J gene TRBJ2-3; 9 bases match TRBD1. The junction had 4 bases not matched to a gene; V was cut back by 5 bases and J by 1 base. Germline V gives CDR1 MDHEN, CDR2 SYDVKM. CDR3 length: 15 residues. The CDR3: CASSTGQGRTDTQYF. The CDR3 DNA sequence: TGTGCCAGCAGTACAGGACAGGGGCGCACAGATACGCAGTATTTT.

This chain joins TRBV5-1 and TRBJ2-4, with a tentative D call TRBD1 (6 bases). Trimming removed 1 base at V and 6 bases at J, with 11 bases between. The CDR3 extends over 14 amino acids. Germline V gene sequence: CDR1 SGHRS, CDR2 YFSETQ. The CDR3 DNA reads TGCGCCAGCAGCTTGACTAGAGGGGGAAACATTCAGTACTTC. This encodes CASSLTRGGNIQYF.

This chain connects TRBV10-3 to TRBJ2-5, with D perhaps matching TRBD2 (6 bases). From germline, CDR1 is ENHRY and CDR2 SYGVKD. The CDR3 extends over 14 amino acids. The V gene lost 5 bases and the J gene lost 5 bases, with 15 bases spanning the gap. The CDR3 spells CAISPGFRGETQYF. The CDR3 DNA follows: TGTGCCATCAGTCCGGGATTCCGGGGGGAGACCCAGTACTTC.